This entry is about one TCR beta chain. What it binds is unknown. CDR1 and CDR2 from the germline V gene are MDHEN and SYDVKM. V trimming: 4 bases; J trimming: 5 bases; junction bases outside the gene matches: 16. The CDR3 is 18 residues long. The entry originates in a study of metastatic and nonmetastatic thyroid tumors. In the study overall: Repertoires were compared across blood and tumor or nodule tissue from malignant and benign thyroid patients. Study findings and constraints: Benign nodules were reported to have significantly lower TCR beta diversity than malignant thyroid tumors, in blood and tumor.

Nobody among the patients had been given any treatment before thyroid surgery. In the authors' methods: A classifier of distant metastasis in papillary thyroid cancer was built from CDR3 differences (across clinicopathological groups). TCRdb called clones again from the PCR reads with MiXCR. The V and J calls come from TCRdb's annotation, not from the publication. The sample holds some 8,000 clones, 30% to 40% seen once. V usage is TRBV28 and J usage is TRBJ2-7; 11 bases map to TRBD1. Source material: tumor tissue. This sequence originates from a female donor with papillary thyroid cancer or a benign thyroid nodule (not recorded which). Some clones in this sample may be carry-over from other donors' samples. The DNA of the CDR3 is TGTGCCAGCAGTTCCCTTGCCCCCACCGGGACAGGGGGAAACGAGCAGTACTTC. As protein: CASSSLAPTGTGGNEQYF.